This T cell receptor beta chain was identified in a study of T cell responses to AZD1222 COVID-19 vaccine. Study details: Second-dose schedules of about 4 or about 12 weeks were combined.

As to this clone: The antigen remains undetermined. Other DNA sequences within the sample encode an identical CDR3.

The CDR3 is made up of 14 amino acids. In germline, CDR1 is LNHDA, CDR2 SQIVND (reference sequence). The V and J ends lost 6 bases and 3 bases, in that order; junction bases with no gene match: 6. Findings and caveats of the study: The sample set comprised mostly white British donors with more females, and clonal diversity was possibly underestimated. Spike-specific TCR breadth and depth went up after people got two AZD1222 doses.

TCRdb keeps only in-frame clones here, not all; method: immunoSEQ multiplex PCR. Of more than 100,000 clones in the sample, around 92% were seen once. The chain couples TRBV19 to TRBJ2-7; 9 bases are a match to TRBD2. The TCR comes from an adult in good health. Sample: peripheral blood, taken on day 0 of AZD1222 vaccination. The CDR3 DNA sequence: TGTGCCAGTAGCCTGGGACTAGCCGGCTACGAGCAGTACTTC. Encoded protein: CASSLGLAGYEQYF.